This T cell receptor beta chain was identified in a study of blood T cell repertoires in COVID-19. Study information: Whether acute or convalescent, the COVID-19 samples came from the United States, Italy and Spain. T cells, B-cell-depleted T cells, or PBMCs provided the cDNA or gDNA that served as material.

The CDR3 is 13 residues long. V was shortened by 6 bases and J by 3 bases, with 9 bases between the two germline ends. CDR1 and CDR2 from the germline V gene are MRHNA and SNTAGT. In the original processing: Researchers report that nucleated cell counts were estimated from reference gene primer amplification. TCRdb's table, derived via immunoSEQ multiplex PCR, lists solely in-frame clones and lacks some. The DNA was the basis for D and trimming; V, J and clone size are from that table. Here the sample spans 50,000 to 85,000 clones, 90% to 95% being singletons. The specimen sequenced was peripheral blood. The rearrangement uses TRBV6-4 and TRBJ2-1; possibly TRBD1 for D (5 bases). The sequence was obtained from a human donor in a cohort sampled during active COVID-19. The CDR3, as DNA: TGTGCCAGCAGCGACGACAGCTACAATGAGCAGTTCTTC. Protein sequence: CASSDDSYNEQFF.